The T cell receptor (beta chain) described here comes from a study of Ad26.COV2.S vaccination and SARS-CoV-2 variants. The wider study: Donor got 5x10^10 or 1x10^11 viral particles of Ad26.COV2.S. General study results and limits: Breadth and depth estimates from TCRs may understate total T cell responses.

Sequenced by immunoSEQ multiplex PCR; TCRdb stores in-frame clones only, minus some. The table records approximately 480,000 clones, roughly nine tenths of them present only once. The treatment denotes: around 19 received Ad26.COV2.S at low or high dose, single or two shots; several received placebo; per-sample allocation not given. Material that was analyzed had been drawn on day 63 after the first vaccine or placebo injection. An 18-55-year-old adult in Boston served as donor. Regarding this clone: Its antigen is currently unknown.

The specimen was peripheral blood, collected in a trial of Ad26.COV2.S vaccine versus placebo. The clonotype comes from a person aged 18-65 years who received the Ad26.COV2.S COVID-19 vaccine or a placebo.

In DNA form, the CDR3 reads TGTGCCAGCACCCGGCCCGTGGCAGGGGGCGATGAGCAGTTCTTC. Amino acids: CASTRPVAGGDEQFF. V gene TRBV6-5 combines with J gene TRBJ2-1, with 8 bases matching TRBD1. CDR1 MNHEY and CDR2 SVGAGI come from the germline V gene. The V segment lost 7 bases and the J segment 8 bases; nucleotides outside the gene matches: 13. CDR3 length equals 15 residues.